Below, 11 T cell receptor beta chains from the same sample are listed, as sequenced in a study of neoadjuvant anti-PD-1 for oral cavity cancer. Sequencing was performed with immunoSEQ multiplex PCR; in TCRdb, only in-frame clones are kept and a portion is missing. The table lists fewer than 20,000 clones, about 72% of them singletons. The sequences come from PBMCs, collected before nivolumab (anti-PD-1) treatment. These receptors came from a person aged 35 to 85 with oral cavity squamous cell carcinoma.

The chain couples TRBV6-6 to TRBJ1-5, with 10 positions matching TRBD1. V lost 5 bases, J lost 4 bases, and 5 bases stayed unmatched. CDR1 and CDR2 (germline): MNHNY, SVGAGI (reference sequence). The CDR3 length is 15 residues. CDR3 protein: CASSTGQGLNQPQHF. CDR3 nucleotides: TGTGCCAGCAGTACGGGACAGGGGCTAAATCAGCCCCAGCATTTT.

The V and J genes are TRBV29-1 and TRBJ2-3, with 7 bases matching TRBD1. CDR1 SQVTM and CDR2 ANQGSEA come from the germline V gene. The junction had 8 bases not matched to a gene; V was cut back by 1 base and J by 4 bases. The CDR3 spans 15 residues. This CDR3 reads CSVEGTGLEPDTQYF. The DNA of the CDR3 is TGCAGCGTTGAAGGGACAGGTCTAGAGCCAGATACGCAGTATTTT.

This rearrangement joins TRBV4-2 to TRBJ2-1, with TRBD2 identical over 7 bases. The CDR3 length is 11 residues. With V trimmed by 4 bases and J by 10 bases, 1 base remained unmatched. Germline V lookup: CDR1 LGHNA, CDR2 YNFKEQ. CDR3 bases: TGTGCCAGCAGCCGAGCGGGGGAGCAGTTCTTC. It codes for CASSRAGEQFF.

J is TRBJ2-5 and V is TRBV9, with 11 positions matching TRBD2. The CDR3 spans 15 residues. Trimming at V came to 0 bases and at J to 4 bases, leaving 2 bases not matched to a gene. Germline values: CDR1 SGDLS, CDR2 YYNGEE. CDR3: CASSVGTSGRETQYF. The CDR3 nucleotides are TGTGCCAGCAGCGTAGGAACTAGCGGGAGAGAGACCCAGTACTTC.

This clone was counted a few times. V and J are TRBV27 and TRBJ2-7; tentatively, D is TRBD1 or TRBD2 (9 bases each). The CDR3 spans 20 residues. The germline gives CDR1 MNHEY, CDR2 SMNVEV (reference sequence). The V and J ends lost 2 bases and 5 bases respectively, with 31 bases between them. The CDR3 is CASSLVGQGRIAGVPHEQYF. The DNA of the CDR3 is TGTGCCAGCAGTTTAGTAGGACAGGGGAGAATAGCGGGAGTCCCCCACGAGCAGTACTTC.

V gene TRBV14 combines with J gene TRBJ2-5, with 8 nucleotides matching TRBD2. Germline V gene data show CDR1 as SGHDN and CDR2 as FVKESK. The CDR3 spans 16 residues. V trimming: 2 bases; J trimming: 1 base; junction bases outside the gene matches: 6. CDR3 residues: CASSQPGGGVQETQYF. DNA for the CDR3: TGTGCCAGCAGCCAACCCGGGGGGGGAGTCCAAGAGACCCAGTACTTC.

This clone was picked up a small number of times. The chain joins TRBV19 to TRBJ1-2; weak D call: TRBD1 (6 bases). Trimming pared 7 bases from V and 0 bases from J, leaving 12 bases between. CDR3 size: 14 residues. The germline CDR1 and CDR2 sequences are LNHDA and SQIVND (reference sequence). The CDR3: CASTTTGTNYGYTF. Written as DNA, the CDR3 is TGTGCCAGTACAACTACAGGGACTAACTATGGCTACACCTTC. The full variable domain, in which reference TRBV19 and TRBJ1-2 provide the parts outside the CDR3, is DGGITQSPKYLFRKEGQNVTLSCEQNLNHDAMYWYRQDPGQGLRLIYYSQIVNDFQKGDIAEGYSVSREKKESFPLTVTSAQKNPTAFYLCASTTTGTNYGYTFGSGTRLTVV.

This chain connects TRBV2 to TRBJ1-5; D is possibly TRBD1 (6 bases). The length of the CDR3 is 15 residues. The germline V gene encodes CDR1 SNHLY and CDR2 FYNNEI. Trimming removed 8 bases from V and 7 bases from J, with 21 bases in between. CDR3 sequence reads: CASDRRGGRNQPQHF. The CDR3 DNA reads as TGTGCCAGCGATCGTCGAGGGGGGCGGAACCAGCCCCAGCATTTT.

The V and J genes are TRBV7-6 and TRBJ2-1; a weak D match, TRBD2 (6 bases). The ends were cut back, 2 bases at V and 6 bases at J, with 17 bases in the middle. This CDR3 has 16 residues. Germline V gene lookup returns CDR1 SGHVS and CDR2 FNYEAQ. In DNA form, the CDR3 reads TGTGCCAGCAGCTTAAGTCAATCGGGAGCGGTCAATGAGCAGTTCTTC. It translates to CASSLSQSGAVNEQFF.

This sequence joins TRBV19 and TRBJ1-2; D possibly corresponds to TRBD1 (6 bases). CDR3 size: 15 residues. Germline-derived CDR1 and CDR2 are LNHDA and SQIVND (reference sequence). The germline V and J ends were trimmed by 7 bases and 2 bases, with 17 bases remaining between them. For the CDR3, the DNA is TGTGCCAGTACCAGGGAGGGGACACCGAACTATGGCTACACCTTC. Protein sequence: CASTREGTPNYGYTF.

The rearrangement uses TRBV2 and TRBJ2-5; 9 bases map to TRBD1. After removal of 5 bases from V and 5 bases from J, the junction contained 6 bases not matched to a gene. In germline, CDR1 is SNHLY, CDR2 FYNNEI. This CDR3 comprises 14 residues. The CDR3 loop is CASSTRTGDETQYF. The CDR3 DNA sequence: TGTGCCAGCAGTACCCGGACAGGGGACGAGACCCAGTACTTC.